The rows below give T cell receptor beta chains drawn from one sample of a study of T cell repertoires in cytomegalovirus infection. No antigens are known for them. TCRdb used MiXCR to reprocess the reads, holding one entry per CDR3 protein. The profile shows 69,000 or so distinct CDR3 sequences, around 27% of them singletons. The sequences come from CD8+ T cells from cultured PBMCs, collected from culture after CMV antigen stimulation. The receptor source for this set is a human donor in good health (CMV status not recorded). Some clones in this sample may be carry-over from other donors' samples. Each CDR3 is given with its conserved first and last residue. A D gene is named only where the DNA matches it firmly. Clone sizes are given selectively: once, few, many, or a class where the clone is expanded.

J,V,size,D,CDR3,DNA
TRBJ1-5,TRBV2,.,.,CASSEEGFTQPQHF,TGTGCCAGCAGTGAAGAGGGGTTTACTCAGCCCCAGCATTTT
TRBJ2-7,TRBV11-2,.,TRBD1,CASSVRGGLSYEQYF,TGTGCCAGCAGCGTTAGAGGGGGCCTCTCCTACGAGCAGTACTTC
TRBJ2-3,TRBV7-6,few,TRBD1,CASSYRDRDTDTQYF,TGTGCCAGCAGCTACCGGGACAGGGACACAGATACGCAGTATTTT
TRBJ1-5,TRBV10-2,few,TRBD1,CASSVRQGRTQPQHF,TGCGCCAGCAGCGTACGACAGGGTCGCACTCAGCCCCAGCATTTT
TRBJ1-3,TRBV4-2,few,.,CASSQDLPGNTIYF,TGTGCCAGCAGCCAAGATCTCCCGGGAAACACCATATATTTT
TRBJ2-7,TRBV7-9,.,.,CASSLPVSGYEQYF,TGTGCCAGCAGCTTACCAGTTAGCGGCTACGAGCAGTACTTC
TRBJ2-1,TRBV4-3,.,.,CASSQGPSSYNEQFF,TGCGCCAGCAGCCAGGGCCCCAGCTCCTACAATGAGCAGTTCTTC
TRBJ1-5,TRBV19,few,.,CASIPPGGLNQPQHF,TGTGCCAGTATCCCCCCGGGGGGGCTCAATCAGCCCCAGCATTTT
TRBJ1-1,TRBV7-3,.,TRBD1,CASSSRDRGTEAFF,TGTGCCAGCAGCTCCCGGGACAGAGGGACTGAAGCTTTCTTT
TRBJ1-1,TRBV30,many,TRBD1,CAWIHRGMNTEAFF,TGTGCCTGGATTCACAGGGGGATGAACACTGAAGCTTTCTTT
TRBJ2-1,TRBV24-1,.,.,CATSETGQLSSYNEQFF,TGTGCCACCAGTGAAACAGGACAGCTGAGCTCCTACAATGAGCAGTTCTTC
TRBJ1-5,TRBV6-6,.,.,CASSPREWDQPQHF,TGTGCCAGCAGCCCTCGAGAGTGGGATCAGCCCCAGCATTTT
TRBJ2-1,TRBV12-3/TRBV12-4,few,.,CASSSGKQFF,TGTGCCAGCAGTTCGGGAAAGCAGTTCTTC
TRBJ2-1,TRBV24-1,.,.,CATSDLGNEQFF,TGTGCCACCAGTGATTTGGGCAATGAGCAGTTCTTC